One sample yielded the 19 T cell receptor beta chains listed below, sequenced in a study of brain T cells in children with intractable seizures. Time point denoted: blood from clinic visit 5 months post-surgery; TSC patient then seizure free. Method: immunoSEQ multiplex PCR; TCRdb's copy keeps in-frame clones and lacks some. The table includes 300,000 to 400,000 clones, over 85% detected once. The source was peripheral blood, collected approximately 5 months after surgery. The receptors shown here come from a boy younger than two with tuberous sclerosis and intractable seizures.

The CDR3 sequence: CASSVDNGNTIYF. In DNA, the CDR3 is TGTGCCAGCAGCGTAGATAATGGAAACACCATATATTTT. This chain uses TRBV9 with TRBJ1-3; D uncertain. Germline V gene sequence: CDR1 SGDLS, CDR2 YYNGEE. The CDR3 length is 13 residues. V was shortened by 0 bases and J by 3 bases, with 4 bases between the two germline ends.

This chain links TRBV5-4 with TRBJ2-3, with a weak D call TRBD2 (5 bases). Germline CDR1 reads SGHNT; CDR2 reads YYREEE (reference sequence). Deletions cut 0 bases from V and 0 bases from J, with 11 bases between. There are 16 residues in the CDR3. CDR3 bases: TGTGCCAGCAGCTTGGATGCTAGCCCGAGCACAGATACGCAGTATTTT. Amino acids: CASSLDASPSTDTQYF.

This sequence joins TRBV2 and TRBJ2-1; 8 bases are shared with TRBD2. There are 14 residues in the CDR3. J lost 9 bases, V lost 7 bases, and 11 bases had no gene match. CDR1 is SNHLY, CDR2 FYNNEI, per germline. Here the CDR3 reads CASIPGGVGSEQFF. The CDR3 DNA reads as TGTGCCAGCATTCCCGGGGGGGTTGGGAGTGAGCAGTTCTTC.

V and J are TRBV4-1 and TRBJ1-4, with 8 bases lining up with TRBD1. The CDR3 loop spans 15 amino acids. Germline-derived CDR1 and CDR2 are MGHRA and YSYEKL. V trimming: 7 bases; J trimming: 5 bases; junction bases outside the gene matches: 9. CDR3 nucleotide sequence: TGCGCCAGCAAAGCCACGGGACAGGCAAATGAAAAACTGTTTTTT. Translating it yields CASKATGQANEKLFF.

The gene calls are TRBV4-2 and TRBJ2-1, with a possible D match to TRBD2 (6 bases). V lost 0 bases and J lost 0, with 9 bases in between. The CDR3 length is 16 residues. Germline CDR1 reads LGHNA; CDR2 reads YNFKEQ. The CDR3 nucleotides are TGTGCCAGCAGCCAAGATGTGGGGGGCTCCTACAATGAGCAGTTCTTC. The encoded protein is CASSQDVGGSYNEQFF.

The chain recombines TRBV6-6 with TRBJ2-1; the match to TRBD1 covers 10 bases. V lost 2 bases and J lost 7; bases outside the gene matches: 8. Germline lookup yields CDR1 MNHNY and CDR2 SVGAGI (reference sequence). There are 16 residues in the CDR3. The DNA of the CDR3 is TGTGCCAGCAGTTACCCTCCGGGACAGGGGTCAAATGAGCAGTTCTTC. The encoded protein is CASSYPPGQGSNEQFF.

The chain couples TRBV5-6 to TRBJ1-1; D ambiguous. The CDR3 has 13 amino acids. Germline V lookup: CDR1 SGHDT, CDR2 YYEEEE. V was cut by 2 bases and J by 2 bases, with 7 bases left in between. The CDR3 nucleotides read TGTGCCAGCAGCTTCTTGACAAACACTGAAGCTTTCTTT. Protein product: CASSFLTNTEAFF.

This chain connects TRBV7-2 to TRBJ2-7; 12 nucleotides match TRBD2. Germline V gene lookup returns CDR1 SGHTA and CDR2 FQGNSA. V was clipped by 5 bases and J by 1 base; unmatched bases: 3. The CDR3 is 15 residues long. Here the CDR3 DNA reads TGTGCCAGCAGCAGGACTAGCGGGGAATCCTACGAGCAGTACTTC. Amino acids: CASSRTSGESYEQYF. Variable domain in full (rest from reference TRBV7-2 and TRBJ2-7): GAGVSQSPSNKVTEKGKDVELRCDPISGHTALYWYRQSLGQGLEFLIYFQGNSAPDKSGLPSDRFSAERTGGSVSTLTIQRTQQEDSAVYLCASSRTSGESYEQYFGPGTRLTVT.

The CDR3 sequence is CASSQEGTGTTYEQYF. The CDR3 coding sequence is TGTGCCAGCAGCCAAGAGGGGACAGGGACTACGTACGAGCAGTACTTC. The chain uses TRBV3-1 (or the pseudogene TRBV3-2) and TRBJ2-7; 9 bases fit TRBD1. Losses at the gene ends were 0 bases for V and 4 bases for J; bases not matched to a gene: 7. The germline CDR1 and CDR2 sequences are LGHDT and YNNKEL (reference sequence). The CDR3 is 16 amino acids.

The rearrangement links TRBV5-1 to TRBJ1-1; D gene unclear. V was shortened by 4 bases and J by 3 bases, with 7 bases between the two germline ends. Per germline, CDR1 SGHRS and CDR2 YFSETQ. This CDR3 region has 12 residues. CDR3 amino acids: CASSKTDTEAFF. The CDR3 nucleotides read TGCGCCAGCAGCAAGACGGACACTGAAGCTTTCTTT.

This CDR3 reads CASSPEGNGYTF. DNA of the CDR3: TGTGCCAGCAGCCCCGAGGGGAATGGCTACACCTTC. V is TRBV3-1 (or the pseudogene TRBV3-2) and J is TRBJ1-2; D might be TRBD1 (5 bases). CDR1 and CDR2 (germline): LGHDT, YNNKEL (reference sequence). Trimming shortened V by 4 bases and J by 6 bases, and 9 bases separated the two germline ends. The CDR3 consists of 12 residues.

The gene calls are TRBV19 and TRBJ1-1; 8 bases line up with TRBD1. The CDR3 spans 15 residues. Germline V gene data show CDR1 as LNHDA and CDR2 as SQIVND (reference sequence). The J segment lost 3 bases and the V segment lost 7 bases, leaving 10 bases of the junction unmatched. The CDR3 loop reads CASKKWEDRDTEAFF. CDR3 DNA sequence: TGTGCCAGTAAAAAGTGGGAGGACAGGGACACTGAAGCTTTCTTT.

V is TRBV30 and J is TRBJ1-6; 7 bases are a match to TRBD1. V dropped 5 bases and J dropped 6; count of bases not matched to a gene: 10. Per germline, CDR1 GTSNPN and CDR2 SVGIG (reference sequence). CDR3 size: 15 residues. CDR3 protein: CAWLPGQTFNSPLHF. DNA of the CDR3: TGTGCCTGGTTGCCGGGACAGACGTTTAATTCACCCCTCCACTTT.

V and J are TRBV7-3 and TRBJ2-5; the D is unclear. The germline gives CDR1 SGHTA, CDR2 FQGTGA. The CDR3 runs 13 residues. The ends were cut back, 2 bases at V and 2 bases at J, with 6 bases in the middle. This CDR3 reads CASSLYQQETQYF. CDR3 coding DNA: TGTGCCAGCAGCTTATACCAGCAAGAGACCCAGTACTTC.

The chain carries TRBV6-5 and TRBJ2-5, with 7 bases identical to TRBD1. The CDR3 runs 13 residues. Trimming cost V 4 bases and J 2 bases; bases outside gene matches: 1. CDR1 is MNHEY, CDR2 SVGAGI, per germline. CDR3 bases: TGTGCCAGCAGTTGGACAGGACAAGAGACCCAGTACTTC. Protein sequence: CASSWTGQETQYF.

The rearrangement uses TRBV5-6 and TRBJ1-5, with TRBD1 as a possible D gene (6 bases). The CDR3 spans 16 residues. The V end was cut by 2 bases, the J end by 3 bases, with 15 bases between. Germline CDR1 is SGHDT and CDR2 is YYEEEE. CDR3 protein: CASSLRGGEVNQPQHF. Here the CDR3 DNA reads TGTGCCAGCAGCTTAAGGGGGGGTGAGGTCAATCAGCCCCAGCATTTT. The variable domain in full, with the rest retrieved from reference TRBV5-6 and TRBJ1-5, is DAGVTQSPTHLIKTRGQQVTLRCSPKSGHDTVSWYQQALGQGPQFIFQYYEEEERQRGNFPDRFSGHQFPNYSSELNVNALLLGDSALYLCASSLRGGEVNQPQHFGDGTRLSIL.

The J gene is TRBJ2-3, the V gene TRBV29-1; no definite D call. Trimming removed 3 bases at V and 1 base at J, with 8 bases between. Per germline, CDR1 SQVTM and CDR2 ANQGSEA. There are 13 residues in the CDR3. The CDR3 DNA is TGCAGCGTTGAGCAGGATGGCACAGATACGCAGTATTTT. Translating gives CSVEQDGTDTQYF.

To note about this clone: The sample carries other DNA sequences with the same CDR3. The chain has TRBV5-4 and TRBJ1-1; the D is unclear. The CDR3 runs to 14 residues. V dropped 0 bases and J dropped 2 bases, with 8 bases sitting between them. Germline CDR1 and CDR2: SGHNT and YYREEE (reference sequence). CDR3 residues: CASSLGSRNTEAFF. CDR3 sequence (DNA): TGTGCCAGCAGCTTGGGGTCGAGAAACACTGAAGCTTTCTTT.

The V call is TRBV2, the J call TRBJ1-2, with D unresolved. Germline V lookup: CDR1 SNHLY, CDR2 FYNNEI. The CDR3 extends over 15 amino acids. V was pared by 2 bases and J by 8 bases, with 18 bases between. The chain's CDR3 is CASSEREGAGEGYTF. CDR3 DNA sequence: TGTGCCAGCAGTGAACGGGAGGGTGCGGGTGAGGGCTACACCTTC.